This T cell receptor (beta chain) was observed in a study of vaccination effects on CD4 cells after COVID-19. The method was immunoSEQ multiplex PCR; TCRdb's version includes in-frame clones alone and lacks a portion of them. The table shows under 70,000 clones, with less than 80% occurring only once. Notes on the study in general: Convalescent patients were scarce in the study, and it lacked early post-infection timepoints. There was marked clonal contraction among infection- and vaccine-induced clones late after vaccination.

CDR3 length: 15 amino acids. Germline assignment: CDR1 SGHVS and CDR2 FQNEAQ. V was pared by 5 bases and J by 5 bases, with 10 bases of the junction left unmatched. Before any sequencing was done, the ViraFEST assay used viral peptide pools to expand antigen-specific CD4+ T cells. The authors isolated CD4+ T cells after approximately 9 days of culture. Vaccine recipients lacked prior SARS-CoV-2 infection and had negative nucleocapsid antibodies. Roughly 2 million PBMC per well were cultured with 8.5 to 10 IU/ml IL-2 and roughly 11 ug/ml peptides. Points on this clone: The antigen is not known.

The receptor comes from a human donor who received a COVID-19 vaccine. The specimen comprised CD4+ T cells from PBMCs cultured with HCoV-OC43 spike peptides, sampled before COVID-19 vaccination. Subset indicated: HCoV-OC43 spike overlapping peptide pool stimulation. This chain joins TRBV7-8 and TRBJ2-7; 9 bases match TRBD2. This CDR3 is CASSRNVVAGDEQYV. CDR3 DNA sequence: TGTGCCAGCAGCCGTAATGTAGTAGCGGGGGACGAGCAGTACGTC.